Listed here is a single T cell receptor (beta chain). Its antigen is not identified. The source of the sample is a study of T cell responses to AZD1222 COVID-19 vaccine. On the study more broadly: Timing groups of about 4 and about 12 weeks for second doses were pooled. Points from the study as a whole: Clonal diversity was possibly underestimated, and the donors were mostly white British, with more females.

Only in-frame clones appear in the TCRdb table, and some are missing; sequencing was by immunoSEQ multiplex PCR. Among roughly 180,000 clones listed, 90% to 95% were seen once. Germline CDR1 LGHDT, CDR2 YNNKEL (reference sequence). Trimming left V 1 base short and J 9 bases short, with 10 bases between. The CDR3 loop spans 14 amino acids. J is TRBJ1-6 and V is TRBV3-1 (or the pseudogene TRBV3-2); D not certain. Source: peripheral blood, taken on day 0 of AZD1222 vaccination. This sequence originates from an adult in good health. In DNA form, the CDR3 reads TGTGCCAGCAGCCAAGCCCTAGCCACTTCACCCCTCCACTTT. Translated, it gives CASSQALATSPLHF.